This entry describes one T cell receptor (beta chain). Genomic DNA constituted the template upon which TCR beta VDJ and CDR3 profiling was performed. A single record per CDR3 protein comes from TCRdb applying MiXCR to the reads. The table has approximately 190,000 distinct CDR3 sequences, less than 60% seen once. Before being chosen for sequencing, patients had shown CD8+CD57+ cell expansion by flow cytometry. This specimen comes from a study of CD8+CD57+ T cells in acquired aplastic anemia. Study information: The study obtained an average of approximately 2.9 ug of DNA from sorted CD4+ and CD8+ cells.

The CDR3 runs 15 residues. The germline V gene encodes CDR1 SNHLY and CDR2 FYNNEI. With V trimmed by 2 bases and J by 5 bases, 3 bases remained unmatched. The source is a human donor with aplastic anemia. J is TRBJ1-4 and V is TRBV2, with TRBD1 matching 9 bases. Sequenced sample: sorted CD4+, CD8+, or CD8+CD57+ T cells (not recorded which) from PBMCs. The CDR3 region is CASSEFGTGNEKLFF. Written as DNA, the CDR3 is TGTGCCAGCAGTGAATTCGGGACAGGGAATGAAAAACTGTTTTTT.